This entry lists 26 T cell receptor beta chains sequenced from one sample in a study of shared clonotypes between healthy human individuals. Repertoires were generated with immunoSEQ multiplex PCR, while TCRdb's copy carries only in-frame clones and drops some. The data show approximately 2.1 million clones, about 92% seen once. Source material: naive CD4+ T cells from PBMCs. Subset described: CD45RA+ positively selected. These receptors originate from a man aged 18 to 29 in good health. Some clones in this sample may be carry-over from other donors' samples.

This rearrangement joins TRBV2 to TRBJ2-3; no clear D gene. Trimming removed 6 bases at V and 2 bases at J, with 6 bases between. The CDR3 is 12 residues long. Germline CDR1 reads SNHLY; CDR2 reads FYNNEI. This CDR3 reads CASRAITDTQYF. The CDR3 DNA is TGTGCCAGCAGGGCGATCACAGATACGCAGTATTTT.

The gene calls are TRBV28 and TRBJ2-7, with D perhaps matching TRBD2 (6 bases). The CDR3 totals 14 residues. Germline loops: CDR1 MDHEN, CDR2 SYDVKM. V shed 4 bases and J shed 4 bases, with 14 bases lying between them. CDR3 residues: CASSWLGSVYEQYF. Here the CDR3 DNA reads TGTGCCAGCAGTTGGCTCGGGAGCGTTTACGAGCAGTACTTC.

This clone was recorded once. The chain is built from TRBV29-1 and TRBJ1-1; D gene uncertain. Germline V gene sequence: CDR1 SQVTM, CDR2 ANQGSEA. Deletions cut 4 bases from V and 1 base from J, with 10 bases between. CDR3 size: 13 residues. DNA for the CDR3: TGCAGCGTTGTAACGCAGCCGAACACTGAAGCTTTCTTT. It yields the protein CSVVTQPNTEAFF.

This clone was found once. The chain uses TRBV19 and TRBJ2-7; TRBD2 matches 12 bases. V gave up 0 bases and J gave up 1 base; unmatched junction bases: 1. The CDR3 extends over 16 amino acids. Germline V lookup: CDR1 LNHDA, CDR2 SQIVND (reference sequence). CDR3 sequence (DNA): TGTGCCAGTAGTATAGAGCTAGCGGGAGGGTCCTACGAGCAGTACTTC. It codes for CASSIELAGGSYEQYF. Complete variable domain (other parts from reference TRBV19 and TRBJ2-7): DGGITQSPKYLFRKEGQNVTLSCEQNLNHDAMYWYRQDPGQGLRLIYYSQIVNDFQKGDIAEGYSVSREKKESFPLTVTSAQKNPTAFYLCASSIELAGGSYEQYFGPGTRLTVT.

The rearrangement links TRBV30 to TRBJ1-3; maybe TRBD1 (5 bases). The CDR3 is 14 amino acids. CDR1 and CDR2 from the germline V gene are GTSNPN and SVGIG (reference sequence). V dropped 0 bases and J dropped 7 bases, with 13 bases sitting between them. The CDR3 DNA reads as TGTGCCTGGAGTGTATGGGGGAAAGAGAACACCATATATTTT. Amino acids: CAWSVWGKENTIYF.

The V gene is TRBV11-3, the J gene TRBJ2-2; D unresolved. Deletions cut 5 bases from V and 2 bases from J, with 12 bases between. Germline CDR1 SGHNT, CDR2 YENEEA. The CDR3 spans 15 residues. CDR3 in amino acids: CASSTRSANTGELFF. The CDR3 bases are TGTGCCAGCAGCACCCGTTCGGCTAACACCGGGGAGCTGTTTTTT.

The CDR3 bases are TGCAGCGTTGAAAGGGCAGGGGGCAGGGGCACTGAAGCTTTCTTT. Amino acid sequence: CSVERAGGRGTEAFF. This chain connects TRBV29-1 to TRBJ1-1; 8 positions match TRBD1. Germline loops: CDR1 SQVTM, CDR2 ANQGSEA. V shed 2 bases and J 4 bases; nucleotides not matched to a gene: 9. CDR3 length: 15 amino acids.

The chain joins TRBV30 to TRBJ2-1; tentatively, D is TRBD1 (5 bases). The CDR3 contains 15 residues. Deletions cut 0 bases from V and 6 bases from J, with 15 bases between. Germline values: CDR1 GTSNPN, CDR2 SVGIG (reference sequence). The CDR3: CAWSVTRFRVNEQFF. The DNA for the CDR3 is TGTGCCTGGAGTGTAACGCGGTTCAGGGTCAATGAGCAGTTCTTC.

On this clone itself: The sample contains more than one DNA sequence encoding this CDR3. The rearrangement joins TRBV9 to TRBJ1-2, with TRBD1 matching over 8 bases. The V segment lost 3 bases and the J segment 4 bases; nucleotides outside the gene matches: 5. Germline CDR1 reads SGDLS; CDR2 reads YYNGEE. This CDR3 is 14 amino acids long. The CDR3 region has the DNA TGTGCCAGCAGCGCCACAGGGGGGACCTATGGCTACACCTTC. Translation: CASSATGGTYGYTF.

This rearrangement joins TRBV2 to TRBJ1-5; tentatively, D is TRBD1 (5 bases). Trimming took off 8 bases at V and 0 bases at J, with 14 bases between the two ends. CDR3 length: 15 residues. Germline CDR1 and CDR2: SNHLY and FYNNEI. CDR3 DNA sequence: TGTGCCAGCGGCGGGGACGCAAATAGCAATCAGCCCCAGCATTTT. Translation gives CASGGDANSNQPQHF.

This chain's CDR3 is CASRTDRVIADTQYF. The CDR3 coding sequence is TGTGCCAGTAGAACCGACAGGGTGATCGCAGATACGCAGTATTTT. V and J are TRBV6-1 and TRBJ2-3; 7 nucleotides agree with TRBD1. CDR1 and CDR2 from the germline V gene are MNHNS and SASEGT. The CDR3 runs 15 residues. V dropped 9 bases and J dropped 4; count of bases not matched to a gene: 13.

The chain combines TRBV15 with TRBJ2-5; D unresolved. Germline CDR1 LNHNV, CDR2 YYDKDF (reference sequence). The CDR3 is made up of 15 amino acids. V was trimmed by 1 base and J by 2 bases, leaving 11 bases between them. The CDR3 nucleotides read TGTGCCACCAGCAGAGCGCGCGGTCGGCAAGAGACCCAGTACTTC. Translating it yields CATSRARGRQETQYF.

The sample holds one count of this clone. The chain recombines TRBV10-3 with TRBJ1-4; D perhaps matches TRBD1 (6 bases). The CDR3 spans 15 residues. From germline, CDR1 is ENHRY and CDR2 SYGVKD. Between the trimmed V and J ends, which lost 5 bases and 8 bases, there was a span of 18 bases. The CDR3 protein is CAISTNRDTGEKLFF. In DNA form, the CDR3 reads TGTGCCATCAGTACGAACCGGGACACGGGGGAAAAACTGTTTTTT.

The chain has TRBV18 and TRBJ1-5; unclear D gene. The CDR3 totals 13 residues. Germline V gives CDR1 KGHSH, CDR2 LQKENI. Trimming cost V 2 bases and J 4 bases, with 6 bases left between them. CDR3 residues: CASSPDHNQPQHF. CDR3 in DNA: TGTGCCAGCTCACCAGACCATAATCAGCCCCAGCATTTT.

This clone was detected once. The chain has TRBV28 and TRBJ1-5, with D possibly matching TRBD1 (5 bases). Per germline, CDR1 MDHEN and CDR2 SYDVKM. The CDR3 is made up of 16 amino acids. V was shortened by 8 bases and J by 7 bases, with 24 bases between the two germline ends. CDR3 protein: CASLPIQGSVAQPQHF. The CDR3 bases are TGTGCCAGCCTTCCGATTCAGGGATCGGTGGCGCAGCCCCAGCATTTT.

The chain recombines TRBV19 with TRBJ2-6; D may be TRBD1 (5 bases). Trimming removed 6 bases from V and 1 base from J, with 19 bases in between. In germline, CDR1 is LNHDA, CDR2 SQIVND (reference sequence). This CDR3 is built from 18 residues. The CDR3 loop is CASRRLGQGGSGANVLTF. The CDR3 DNA reads as TGTGCCAGTAGGCGCCTCGGGCAGGGTGGTTCTGGGGCCAACGTCCTGACTTTC. The full variable domain, in which reference TRBV19 and TRBJ2-6 provide the parts outside the CDR3, is DGGITQSPKYLFRKEGQNVTLSCEQNLNHDAMYWYRQDPGQGLRLIYYSQIVNDFQKGDIAEGYSVSREKKESFPLTVTSAQKNPTAFYLCASRRLGQGGSGANVLTFGAGSRLTVL.

The chain is built from TRBV7-2 and TRBJ2-1; D ambiguous. There are 13 residues in the CDR3. Trimming left V 8 bases short and J 5 bases short, with 13 bases between. Germline CDR1 reads SGHTA; CDR2 reads FQGNSA. Written as DNA, the CDR3 is TGTGCCAGCCTTTTTTCGGAAAACAATGAGCAGTTCTTC. Translating it yields CASLFSENNEQFF.

In the case of this clone: The same CDR3 arises from other DNA sequences in this sample as well. The chain uses TRBV6-1 and TRBJ1-5; D is uncertain. Germline values: CDR1 MNHNS, CDR2 SASEGT. The CDR3 totals 12 residues. Trimming removed 6 bases at V and 0 bases at J, with 3 bases between. The CDR3, as DNA: TGTGCCAGCAGCGATAGCAATCAGCCCCAGCATTTT. Translation: CASSDSNQPQHF.

This chain uses TRBV7-2 with TRBJ2-6, with a tentative D call TRBD1 (7 bases). The V end was cut by 6 bases, the J end by 8 bases, with 20 bases between. CDR3 length: 16 amino acids. Germline assignment: CDR1 SGHTA and CDR2 FQGNSA. The CDR3 DNA reads as TGTGCCAGCAGTTTCCTAGGGGGCGCGGGGACCAACGTCCTGACTTTC. It is translated as CASSFLGGAGTNVLTF. The entire variable domain, with the rest obtained from reference TRBV7-2 and TRBJ2-6, is as follows: GAGVSQSPSNKVTEKGKDVELRCDPISGHTALYWYRQSLGQGLEFLIYFQGNSAPDKSGLPSDRFSAERTGGSVSTLTIQRTQQEDSAVYLCASSFLGGAGTNVLTFGAGSRLTVL.

The V gene is TRBV11-2, the J gene TRBJ1-4, with D perhaps TRBD1 (5 bases). This CDR3 comprises 17 residues. Germline CDR1 SGHAT, CDR2 FQNNGV. V lost 0 bases, J lost 8 bases, and 19 bases lay in between. The CDR3 nucleotides are TGTGCCAGCAGCTTAGATGGGGCTCGCCCCGTCGCGGAAAAACTGTTTTTT. Amino acids: CASSLDGARPVAEKLFF.

V usage is TRBV15 and J usage is TRBJ2-2; 11 bases are a match to TRBD2. Germline V gene lookup returns CDR1 LNHNV and CDR2 YYDKDF (reference sequence). With 1 base clipped from V and 13 bases from J, the junction kept 8 bases outside the gene matches. The CDR3 length is 15 residues. CDR3 region: CATSRAVAGGPGLFF. In DNA, the CDR3 is TGTGCCACCAGCAGAGCAGTAGCGGGAGGGCCTGGGCTGTTTTTT.

The chain is built from TRBV15 and TRBJ2-7; TRBD1 is a possible D gene (8 bases). Between the trimmed V and J ends, which lost 1 base and 2 bases, there was a span of 12 bases. CDR3 length: 15 amino acids. From germline, CDR1 is LNHNV and CDR2 YYDKDF (reference sequence). The CDR3 region has the DNA TGTGCCACCAGCAGAGTACAGGGGGGGCCCTACGAGCAGTACTTC. It codes for CATSRVQGGPYEQYF.

This chain joins TRBV28 and TRBJ2-1; TRBD2 matches at 10 bases. The CDR3 sequence is 19 residues long. V dropped 3 bases and J dropped 0; count of bases not matched to a gene: 11. Germline values: CDR1 MDHEN, CDR2 SYDVKM. The CDR3 DNA reads TGTGCCAGCAGTTTGAAGTTAGCGGGGGGAAGTAGCTCCTACAATGAGCAGTTCTTC. Its protein product is CASSLKLAGGSSSYNEQFF.

The chain links TRBV28 to TRBJ2-5; 8 bases agree with TRBD1. The CDR3 has 13 residues. Germline V gives CDR1 MDHEN, CDR2 SYDVKM. V shed 7 bases and J 4 bases; nucleotides not matched to a gene: 5. The DNA of the CDR3 is TGTGCCAGCAACACAGGGGGTCGAGAGACCCAGTACTTC. Its protein is CASNTGGRETQYF.

The J gene is TRBJ2-3, the V gene TRBV29-1; 8 bases fit TRBD1. CDR1 and CDR2 (germline): SQVTM, ANQGSEA. The ends lost 6 bases at V and 0 bases at J; junction bases unmatched: 8. The CDR3 has 15 amino acids. The CDR3 loop is CSVLRTGRSTDTQYF. In DNA form, the CDR3 reads TGCAGCGTCTTGAGGACAGGGCGCAGCACAGATACGCAGTATTTT.

The chain couples TRBV15 to TRBJ2-2; no clear D. CDR1 is LNHNV and CDR2 is YYDKDF in the germline V gene (reference sequence). This CDR3 has 16 residues. Trimming removed 5 bases at V and 1 base at J, with 14 bases between. CDR3 in DNA: TGTGCCACCAGCCGTCAGCTTAGTTTGAACACCGGGGAGCTGTTTTTT. Translating gives CATSRQLSLNTGELFF.